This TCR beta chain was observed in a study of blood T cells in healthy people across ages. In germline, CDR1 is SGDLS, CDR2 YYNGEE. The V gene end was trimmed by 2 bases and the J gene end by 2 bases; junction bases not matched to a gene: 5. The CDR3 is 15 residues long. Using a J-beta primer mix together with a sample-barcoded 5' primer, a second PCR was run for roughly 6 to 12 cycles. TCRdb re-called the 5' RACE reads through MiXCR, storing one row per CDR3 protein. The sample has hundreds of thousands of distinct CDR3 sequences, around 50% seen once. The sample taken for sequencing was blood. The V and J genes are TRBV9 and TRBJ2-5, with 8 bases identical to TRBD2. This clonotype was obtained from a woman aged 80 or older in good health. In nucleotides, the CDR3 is TGTGCCAGCAGCGTTTTTAGCGGGGATCAAGAGACCCAGTACTTC. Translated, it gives CASSVFSGDQETQYF.